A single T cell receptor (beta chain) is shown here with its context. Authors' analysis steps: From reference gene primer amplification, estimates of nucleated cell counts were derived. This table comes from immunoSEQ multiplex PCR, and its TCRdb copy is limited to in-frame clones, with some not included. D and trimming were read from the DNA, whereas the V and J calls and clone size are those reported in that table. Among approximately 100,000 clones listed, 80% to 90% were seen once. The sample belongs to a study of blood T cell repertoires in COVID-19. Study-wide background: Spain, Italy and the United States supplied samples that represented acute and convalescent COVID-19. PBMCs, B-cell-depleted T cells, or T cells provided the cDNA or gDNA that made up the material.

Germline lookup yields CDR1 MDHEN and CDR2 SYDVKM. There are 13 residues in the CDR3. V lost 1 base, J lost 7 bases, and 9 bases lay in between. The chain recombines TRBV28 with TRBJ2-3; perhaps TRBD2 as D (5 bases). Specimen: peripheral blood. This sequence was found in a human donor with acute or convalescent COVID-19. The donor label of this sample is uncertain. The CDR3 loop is CASSLSASYTQYF. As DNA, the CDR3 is TGTGCCAGCAGTTTATCGGCTAGCTATACGCAGTATTTT.